These 8 T cell receptor beta chains share one sample of origin, sequenced in a study of CD8+CD57+ T cells in acquired aplastic anemia. Genomic DNA was employed as the template in profiling TCR beta VDJ and CDR3. TCRdb used MiXCR to reprocess the reads, holding one entry per CDR3 protein. The sample has 350,000 to 450,000 distinct CDR3 sequences; 55% to 70% are singletons. Sample: sorted CD4+, CD8+, or CD8+CD57+ T cells (not recorded which) from PBMCs. The receptors originated from a human donor in good health, serving as a control.

This clonotype showed up many times. The rearrangement joins TRBV9 to TRBJ2-3, with a possible D match to TRBD1 (6 bases). CDR3 length: 15 amino acids. V lost 2 bases to trimming and J lost 9 bases, with 19 bases between them. Germline CDR1 and CDR2: SGDLS and YYNGEE. The CDR3 loop is CASSVPPPDSSTQYF. The CDR3 DNA is TGTGCCAGCAGCGTCCCTCCCCCGGACAGTTCGACGCAGTATTTT.

In nucleotides, the CDR3 is TGTGCCAGCAGTTTCGTGAATCAGCCCCAGCATTTT. Translated: CASSFVNQPQHF. The rearrangement uses TRBV28 and TRBJ1-5; D is unclear. Germline V lookup: CDR1 MDHEN, CDR2 SYDVKM. The CDR3 spans 12 residues. V was clipped by 3 bases and J by 4 bases, with 4 bases between them.

For this clonotype: This sequence may be a read error, since a much larger clone differs from it by one base. V usage is TRBV20-1 and J usage is TRBJ2-5; D is possibly TRBD1 or TRBD2 (6 bases each). Germline V gene lookup returns CDR1 DFQATT and CDR2 SNEGSKA (reference sequence). The CDR3 runs to 14 residues. The CDR3 is CSAASDRPQEAQYF. The CDR3 DNA reads as TGCAGTGCAGCTAGCGACAGGCCCCAAGAGGCCCAGTACTTC.

This clonotype was observed a handful of times. The J gene is TRBJ2-4, the V gene TRBV5-5, with 13 bases identical to TRBD2. Germline values: CDR1 SGHKS, CDR2 YYEKEE (reference sequence). The CDR3 has 20 residues. J lost 0 bases, V lost 4 bases, and 13 bases had no gene match. The CDR3 sequence is CASSLGLAGRKPLAKNIQYF. CDR3 in DNA: TGTGCCAGCAGCCTGGGACTAGCGGGGCGGAAACCTCTAGCCAAAAACATTCAGTACTTC. Filled out from reference TRBV5-5 and TRBJ2-4, the complete variable domain reads DAGVTQSPTHLIKTRGQQVTLRCSPISGHKSVSWYQQVLGQGPQFIFQYYEKEERGRGNFPDRFSARQFPNYSSELNVNALLLGDSALYLCASSLGLAGRKPLAKNIQYFGAGTRLSVL.

A single count supports this clonotype. Relative to the germline gene, one junction end is altered; a read error may explain this. The chain recombines TRBV7-2 with TRBJ1-1; 9 bases fit TRBD1. Germline CDR1 SGHTA, CDR2 FQGNSA. The CDR3 covers 12 residues. CDR3 DNA: TGCGCCAGCAGCTTTTCGTGGACAGGGGCTCTCTTT. Translation: CASSFSWTGALF.

Ten or more counts support this clonotype. The chain combines TRBV20-1 with TRBJ2-7; D is perhaps TRBD1 (5 bases). CDR3 size: 13 residues. Between the trimmed V and J ends, which lost 6 bases and 3 bases, there was a span of 15 bases. Germline CDR1 reads DFQATT; CDR2 reads SNEGSKA (reference sequence). CDR3 nucleotides: TGCAGTGCCACAGGCTTAAGGGACTACGAGCAGTACTTC. It translates to CSATGLRDYEQYF.

Of note for this clonotype: Without the conserved terminal phenylalanine or tryptophan, this CDR3 likely stems from a read error. The DNA is left out, because the CDR3 cannot be placed on it with certainty; the CDR3 is given as TCRdb lists it. The V and J genes are TRBV7-2 and TRBJ1-1. The CDR3 spans 12 residues, counting both ends. The V gene's germline CDR1 is SGHTA and CDR2 FQGNSA. CDR3 in amino acids: CASSLYAQGNFL.

This clonotype was found many times. The chain joins TRBV5-8 to TRBJ1-3; no clear D gene. Germline lookup yields CDR1 SGHTS and CDR2 YDEGEE. This CDR3 region has 16 residues. With 2 bases removed from V and 0 bases from J, the gap between germline ends came to 12 bases. The CDR3 nucleotides are TGTGCCAGCAGCTTCGTTAGGGCCACCTCTGGAAACACCATATATTTT. Amino acids: CASSFVRATSGNTIYF.